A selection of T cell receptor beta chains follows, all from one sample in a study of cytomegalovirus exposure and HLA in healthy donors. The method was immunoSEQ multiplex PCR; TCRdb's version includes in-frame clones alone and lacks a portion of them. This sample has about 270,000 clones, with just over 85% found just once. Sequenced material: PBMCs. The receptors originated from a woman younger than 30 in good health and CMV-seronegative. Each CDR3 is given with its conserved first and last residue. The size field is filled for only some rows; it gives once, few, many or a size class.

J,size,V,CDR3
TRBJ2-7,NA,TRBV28,CASSLYRSGYEQYF
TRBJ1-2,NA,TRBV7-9,CASSPDRANYGYTF
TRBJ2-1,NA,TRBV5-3,CARSPGKAGETGGYNEQFF
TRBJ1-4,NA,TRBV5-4,CASSWGQGATNEKLFF
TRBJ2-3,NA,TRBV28,CASSLSTLAGAPGGGTDTQYF
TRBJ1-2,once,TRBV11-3,CASSTGTTGGYTF
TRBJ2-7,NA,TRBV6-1,CASSGRENRDRLSYEQYF
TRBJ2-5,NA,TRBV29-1,CSVEGLAGAPQETQYF
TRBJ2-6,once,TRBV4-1,CASSPPGQGHVLTF
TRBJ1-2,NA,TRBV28,CASSLNRGQEGYTF
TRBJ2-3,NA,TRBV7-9,CASTELAGGPADTQYF
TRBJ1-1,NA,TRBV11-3,CASSSRDSSNTEAFF
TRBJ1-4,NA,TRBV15,CATSGREGNEKLFF
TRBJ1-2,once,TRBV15,CATSRGQSSVYGYTF
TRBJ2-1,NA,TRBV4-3,CASSQDFSQARFF
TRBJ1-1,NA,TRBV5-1,CASSFQGASEAFF
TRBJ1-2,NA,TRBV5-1,CASSVTVQYGYTF
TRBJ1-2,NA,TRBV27,CASRTGGMDYGYTF
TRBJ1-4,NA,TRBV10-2,CASSGTGQGSEKLFF
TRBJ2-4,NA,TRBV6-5,CASSLTSGRGKNIQYF
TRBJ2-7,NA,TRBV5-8,CASSYRSYEQYF
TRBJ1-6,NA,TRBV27,CASSLYFVSYNSPLHF
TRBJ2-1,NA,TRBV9,CASSVDGGRGQVEQFF
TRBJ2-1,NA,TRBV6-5,CASSYSGQYNEQFF
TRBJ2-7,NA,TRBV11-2,CASSQPGTYEQYF
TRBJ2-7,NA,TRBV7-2,CASRRPWGGGVYEQYF
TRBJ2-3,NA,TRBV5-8,CASSYGLSGGTDTQYF
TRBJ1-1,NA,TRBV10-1,CASSESLNTEAFF
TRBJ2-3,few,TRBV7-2,CASSSGLAGDTQYF
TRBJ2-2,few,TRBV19,CASSPAGQGMGELFF
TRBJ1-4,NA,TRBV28,CASSLGQGIEKLFF
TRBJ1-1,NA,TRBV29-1,CSVVGGGVNTEAFF
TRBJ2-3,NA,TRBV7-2,CASSRDYLSTDTQYF
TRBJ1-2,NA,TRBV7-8,CASSLIGGIYGYTF
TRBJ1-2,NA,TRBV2,CASWVGQGISGYTF
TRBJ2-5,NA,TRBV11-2,CASSFTSEETQYF
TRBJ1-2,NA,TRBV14,CASSQTRGGYTF